The TCR beta chain under discussion was sequenced for a study of blood T cell repertoires in COVID-19. Study-level background: PBMCs, B-cell-depleted T cells, or T cells were the source of the cDNA or gDNA that made up the material.

Trimming stripped 3 bases from V and 2 bases from J, with 13 bases between. The CDR3 has 15 residues. Germline V gene lookup returns CDR1 SGHAT and CDR2 FQNNGV. Methods used by the authors: Amplification from reference gene primers served as the basis for estimated nucleated cell counts. Using immunoSEQ multiplex PCR, the repertoire was profiled, and TCRdb retains in-frame clones only, with some absent. V, J and clone size were drawn from that table, and D and trimming were deduced from the DNA. The sample records under 250,000 clones, approximately 85% being singletons. Enrolled during active infection, Seattle patients were then followed longitudinally.

The origin of this receptor is an older woman with COVID-19, enrolled during active disease. Sequenced input: peripheral blood. The chain carries TRBV11-2 and TRBJ1-2; the D gene is possibly TRBD1 (6 bases). Here the CDR3 reads CASSLSSGANYGYTF. The CDR3 DNA sequence: TGTGCCAGCAGCTTGTCATCAGGGGCCAACTATGGCTACACCTTC.